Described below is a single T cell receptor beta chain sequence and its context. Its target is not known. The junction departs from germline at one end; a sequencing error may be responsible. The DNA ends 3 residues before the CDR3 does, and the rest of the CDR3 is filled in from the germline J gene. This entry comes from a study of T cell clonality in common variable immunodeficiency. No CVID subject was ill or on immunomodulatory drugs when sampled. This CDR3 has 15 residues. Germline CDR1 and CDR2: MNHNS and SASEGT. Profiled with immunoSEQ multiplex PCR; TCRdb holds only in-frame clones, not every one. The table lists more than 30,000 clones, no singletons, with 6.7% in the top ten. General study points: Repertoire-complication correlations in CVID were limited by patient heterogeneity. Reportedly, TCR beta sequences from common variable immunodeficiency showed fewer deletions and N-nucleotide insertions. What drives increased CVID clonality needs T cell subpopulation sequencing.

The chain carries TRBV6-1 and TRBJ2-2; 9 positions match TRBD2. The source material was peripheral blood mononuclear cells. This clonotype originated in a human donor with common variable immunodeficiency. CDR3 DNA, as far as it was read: TGTGCCTGCAGTGGAGGACTAGCGAGCACCGGGGAG. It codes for CACSGGLASTGE. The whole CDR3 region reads CACSGGLASTGELFF.